These 13 T cell receptor beta chains were all obtained from the same sample, sequenced in a study of OX40 agonist ivuxolimab in advanced cancers. Generated by immunoSEQ multiplex PCR, the TCRdb table keeps only in-frame clones and is missing some. The profile shows about 42,000 clones, more than 80% of them singletons. Sequencing used CD4+ or CD8+ T cells sorted from blood, obtained in a trial of the OX40 agonist ivuxolimab. Receptors originate from an adult with an advanced solid tumor such as melanoma, head and neck, liver or kidney cancer.

The rearrangement uses TRBV5-5 and TRBJ1-3, with 10 bases identical to TRBD1. The V gene end was trimmed by 4 bases and the J gene end by 6 bases; junction bases not matched to a gene: 7. The germline CDR1 and CDR2 sequences are SGHKS and YYEKEE (reference sequence). This CDR3 is 15 amino acids long. The CDR3 DNA reads as TGTGCCAGCAGCCCCCCCGGACAGGGGGAAAACACCATATATTTT. This translates into CASSPPGQGENTIYF.

J is TRBJ1-4 and V is TRBV11-1; D gene ambiguous. Germline V gene lookup returns CDR1 SGHAT and CDR2 FQDESV (reference sequence). There are 16 residues in the CDR3. The germline V and J ends were trimmed by 1 base and 8 bases, with 17 bases remaining between them. CDR3 amino acids: CASSLVPPRAGEKLFF. In DNA form, the CDR3 reads TGTGCCAGCAGCTTAGTCCCCCCGAGGGCGGGGGAAAAACTGTTTTTT.

This chain connects TRBV18 to TRBJ2-1; tentative D call: TRBD2 (7 bases). There are 17 residues in the CDR3. Trimming pared 3 bases from V and 6 bases from J, leaving 21 bases between. Looked up from germline, CDR1 is KGHSH and CDR2 is LQKENI. CDR3 DNA sequence: TGTGCCAGCTCACCCGGACTAGTTGGGGGCCGTGGCAATGAGCAGTTCTTC. As protein: CASSPGLVGGRGNEQFF.

The chain has TRBV10-3 and TRBJ2-7; 7 positions agree with TRBD1. From germline, CDR1 is ENHRY and CDR2 SYGVKD. The CDR3 contains 13 residues. J lost 4 bases, V lost 5 bases, and 5 bases had no gene match. CDR3 DNA: TGTGCCATCAGTTCGGGACAGATATACGAGCAGTACTTC. As protein: CAISSGQIYEQYF.

The chain uses TRBV10-3 and TRBJ2-3; possible D gene TRBD2, 5 bases. The germline V and J ends were trimmed by 7 bases and 0 bases, with 11 bases remaining between them. The CDR3 is made up of 14 amino acids. In germline, CDR1 is ENHRY, CDR2 SYGVKD. The CDR3 region is CAIKPGFSTDTQYF. The DNA of the CDR3 is TGTGCCATCAAGCCGGGGTTTAGCACAGATACGCAGTATTTT.

The chain combines TRBV7-3 with TRBJ1-2; TRBD1 agrees at 7 bases. Trimming at V came to 2 bases and at J to 3 bases, leaving 6 bases not matched to a gene. The CDR3 has 15 amino acids. Per germline, CDR1 SGHTA and CDR2 FQGTGA. The CDR3 loop is CASSLGGTGDYGYTF. The CDR3 region has the DNA TGTGCCAGCAGCTTAGGAGGAACAGGGGACTATGGCTACACCTTC.

V gene TRBV11-3 combines with J gene TRBJ2-7, with D uncertain. Germline CDR1 is SGHNT and CDR2 is YENEEA. The CDR3 length is 13 residues. Deletions cut 0 bases from V and 5 bases from J, with 8 bases between. The CDR3 loop is CASSLDNRHEQYF. The CDR3 DNA reads as TGTGCCAGCAGCTTAGATAACCGCCACGAGCAGTACTTC. Filled out from reference TRBV11-3 and TRBJ2-7, the complete variable domain reads EAGVVQSPRYKIIEKKQPVAFWCNPISGHNTLYWYLQNLGQGPELLIRYENEEAVDDSQLPKDRFSAERLKGVDSTLKIQPAELGDSAVYLCASSLDNRHEQYFGPGTRLTVT.

The CDR3 loop reads CASSGLAGAGTGELFF. CDR3 coding DNA: TGTGCCAGTAGTGGGCTAGCGGGAGCGGGCACCGGGGAGCTGTTTTTT. The chain couples TRBV19 to TRBJ2-2, with 10 bases identical to TRBD2. Germline V lookup: CDR1 LNHDA, CDR2 SQIVND (reference sequence). This CDR3 comprises 16 residues. V trimming: 5 bases; J trimming: 4 bases; junction bases outside the gene matches: 7. The full variable domain, its missing parts supplied by reference TRBV19 and TRBJ2-2, is DGGITQSPKYLFRKEGQNVTLSCEQNLNHDAMYWYRQDPGQGLRLIYYSQIVNDFQKGDIAEGYSVSREKKESFPLTVTSAQKNPTAFYLCASSGLAGAGTGELFFGEGSRLTVL.

The genes are TRBV18 and TRBJ1-2; TRBD1 might be the D (5 bases). The CDR3 has 14 residues. CDR1 and CDR2 (germline): KGHSH, LQKENI. Trimming took 3 bases from V and 2 from J, leaving 10 bases between them. The CDR3 protein is CASSPNQGNYGYTF. The CDR3 nucleotides are TGTGCCAGCTCACCTAATCAGGGCAACTATGGCTACACCTTC.

This rearrangement joins TRBV4-3 to TRBJ2-1; 8 nucleotides line up with TRBD1. CDR3 size: 14 residues. The germline CDR1 and CDR2 sequences are LGHNA and YSLEER. V shed 1 base, J shed 10 bases, and the junction held 6 bases outside the gene matches. CDR3 region: CASSQVSGGGEQFF. The CDR3 DNA sequence: TGCGCCAGCAGCCAAGTCTCAGGGGGCGGGGAGCAGTTCTTC.

This rearrangement joins TRBV18 to TRBJ2-1, with 7 bases fitting TRBD2. CDR1 KGHSH and CDR2 LQKENI come from the germline V gene. V shed 0 bases, J shed 1 base, and the junction held 3 bases outside the gene matches. The CDR3 covers 16 residues. The CDR3 region is CASSPPRAGSYNEQFF. The CDR3 nucleotides are TGTGCCAGCTCACCACCACGAGCGGGGTCCTACAATGAGCAGTTCTTC.

This chain connects TRBV4-1 to TRBJ2-7; D is perhaps TRBD2 (7 bases). V was trimmed by 4 bases and J by 4 bases, leaving 23 bases between them. Germline V gives CDR1 MGHRA, CDR2 YSYEKL. The CDR3 loop spans 17 amino acids. The CDR3 loop reads CASSLQLPRGGRYEQYF. CDR3 sequence (DNA): TGCGCCAGCAGCCTTCAACTACCGCGCGGGGGCAGGTACGAGCAGTACTTC.

This clone turned up a few times. This chain links TRBV21-1 with TRBJ2-7; the DNA was not used to check the table's D call, TRBD2. TRBV21-1 is reported as a pseudogene. This CDR3 has 14 residues. The chain's CDR3 is CASSKLENSYEQYV. The CDR3, as DNA: TGTGCCAGCAGCAAACTAGAAAACTCCTACGAGCAGTACGTC.